Detailed here is one T cell receptor beta chain. These data belong to a study of CD8 T cells in Susac syndrome. The CDR3 consists of 12 residues. V dropped 0 bases and J dropped 10 bases, with 10 bases sitting between them. Germline V gene data show CDR1 as GTSNPN and CDR2 as SVGIG (reference sequence). Reverse transcription used 0.5 to 1 ug RNA and random hexamers. With immunoSEQ multiplex PCR, TCR beta CDR3 was amplified across 54 Vbeta and 13 Jbeta. Each CDR3 protein is one row after TCRdb ran MiXCR on the immunoSEQ multiplex PCR reads. Of about 200,000 distinct CDR3 sequences in the sample, approximately 90% are singletons; the top ten hold less than 0.15%.

The rearrangement joins TRBV30 to TRBJ2-1; no firm D call. The TCR comes from a human donor with multiple sclerosis. Sequenced material: CD8+ T cells from PBMCs. The CDR3 is CAWSVVANEQFF. CDR3 nucleotide sequence: TGTGCCTGGAGTGTAGTCGCTAACGAGCAGTTCTTC.